This entry lists 25 T cell receptor beta chains sequenced from one sample in a study of blood T cell repertoires in COVID-19. Only in-frame clones appear in the TCRdb table, and some are missing; sequencing was by immunoSEQ multiplex PCR. The data hold some 180,000 clones, with around 90% observed a single time. Sequenced: peripheral blood. The receptors come from a man aged 45-65 years with acute or convalescent COVID-19.

V and J are TRBV6-2 or TRBV6-3 and TRBJ1-2; TRBD1 matches 9 bases. The V gene end was trimmed by 4 bases and the J gene end by 3 bases; junction bases not matched to a gene: 21. CDR3 length: 20 residues. Germline V CDR1 and CDR2: MNHEY, SVGEGT. The CDR3 nucleotides read TGTGCCAGCAGTTTCCCCCTACCCGGGGGCCCCGGGACAGGGTACTATGGCTACACCTTC. Its protein is CASSFPLPGGPGTGYYGYTF.

The CDR3 DNA follows: TGTGCCAGCAGCGTATCAATTCTGGGACTAGCGGAAACCGGGGAGCTGTTTTTT. Translation: CASSVSILGLAETGELFF. The chain joins TRBV9 to TRBJ2-2, with TRBD2 matching over 11 bases. The V segment lost 1 base and the J segment 5 bases; nucleotides outside the gene matches: 10. Germline V gives CDR1 SGDLS, CDR2 YYNGEE. The CDR3 has 18 residues.

This chain uses TRBV6-5 with TRBJ1-2, with a possible D match to TRBD1 (6 bases). Germline values: CDR1 MNHEY, CDR2 SVGAGI. The CDR3 totals 12 residues. With 6 bases removed from V and 3 bases from J, the gap between germline ends came to 8 bases. DNA of the CDR3: TGTGCCAGCAGACAGGGATACTATGGCTACACCTTC. Translating gives CASRQGYYGYTF.

The rearrangement joins TRBV6-2 or TRBV6-3 to TRBJ1-5; D gene ambiguous. The germline V gene has CDR1 MNHEY and CDR2 SVGEGT. The CDR3 has 15 residues. The V and J ends lost 6 bases and 0 bases respectively, with 12 bases between them. DNA for the CDR3: TGTGCCAGCAGCCGCACGGTTGATAGCAATCAGCCCCAGCATTTT. Protein product: CASSRTVDSNQPQHF.

The genes are TRBV23-1 and TRBJ1-1, with 10 positions matching TRBD1. TRBV23-1 is filed as an ORF, its function uncertain. There are 15 residues in the CDR3. The trim removed 3 bases at V and 3 bases at J, leaving 4 bases unmatched. CDR3 nucleotide sequence: TGCGCCAGCAGTCATGGGACAGGGGAGGACACTGAAGCTTTCTTT. This gives the protein CASSHGTGEDTEAFF.

This clone was counted once. The V call is TRBV7-2, the J call TRBJ2-5, with 16 bases identical to TRBD2. J gave up 5 bases and V 5 bases, and 2 bases lay outside the gene matches. Germline V gene data show CDR1 as SGHTA and CDR2 as FQGNSA. The CDR3 is 15 amino acids. Written as DNA, the CDR3 is TGTGCCAGCAGCCCGGGACTAGCGGGAGGGGAGACCCAGTACTTC. Protein: CASSPGLAGGETQYF.

This clone was seen more than once but under ten times. This chain links TRBV18 with TRBJ2-5, with TRBD2 identical over 15 bases. This CDR3 has 21 residues. With 3 bases clipped from V and 5 bases from J, the junction kept 19 bases outside the gene matches. The germline CDR1 and CDR2 sequences are KGHSH and LQKENI. Here the CDR3 reads CASSPDGGLAGGHSPRETQYF. DNA for the CDR3: TGTGCCAGCTCACCCGACGGGGGACTAGCGGGGGGTCACTCTCCCCGGGAGACCCAGTACTTC.

The chain couples TRBV29-1 to TRBJ1-2, with TRBD1 identical over 8 bases. V lost 6 bases and J lost 4; bases outside the gene matches: 4. From germline, CDR1 is SQVTM and CDR2 ANQGSEA. CDR3 length: 12 amino acids. CDR3 in amino acids: CSVYGTGYGYTF. CDR3 nucleotides: TGCAGCGTGTATGGGACAGGCTATGGCTACACCTTC.

This clone appeared a few times. V usage is TRBV5-4 and J usage is TRBJ1-2; no clear D gene. The ends were cut back, 3 bases at V and 0 bases at J, with 15 bases in the middle. This CDR3 has 16 amino acids. Germline loops: CDR1 SGHNT, CDR2 YYREEE (reference sequence). The CDR3 DNA follows: TGTGCCAGCAGCTCGCCGGACTACAAAACTAACTATGGCTACACCTTC. Protein: CASSSPDYKTNYGYTF. The variable domain in full, completed from reference TRBV5-4 and TRBJ1-2, reads ETGVTQSPTHLIKTRGQQVTLRCSSQSGHNTVSWYQQALGQGPQFIFQYYREEENGRGNFPPRFSGLQFPNYSSELNVNALELDDSALYLCASSSPDYKTNYGYTFGSGTRLTVV.

This sequence joins TRBV3-1 (or the pseudogene TRBV3-2) and TRBJ1-5, with 7 positions matching TRBD1. CDR1 is LGHDT and CDR2 is YNNKEL in the germline V gene (reference sequence). The length of the CDR3 is 16 residues. The J segment lost 6 bases and the V segment lost 1 base, leaving 9 bases of the junction unmatched. The CDR3 spells CASSQGAGGLGQPQHF. CDR3 sequence (DNA): TGTGCCAGCAGCCAAGGGGCAGGGGGGCTGGGTCAGCCCCAGCATTTT.

The chain has TRBV6-5 and TRBJ1-5; D uncertain. V lost 7 bases and J 3 bases, leaving 16 bases between the germline ends. Germline V lookup: CDR1 MNHEY, CDR2 SVGAGI. The CDR3 sequence is 15 residues long. In nucleotides, the CDR3 is TGTGCCAGCACCCTCCCCCGCAGTCCCAATCAGCCCCAGCATTTT. Amino acids: CASTLPRSPNQPQHF.

The rearrangement joins TRBV3-1 (or the pseudogene TRBV3-2) to TRBJ2-2; D perhaps matches TRBD2 (6 bases). Per germline, CDR1 LGHDT and CDR2 YNNKEL (reference sequence). Trimming removed 2 bases at V and 6 bases at J, with 7 bases between. This CDR3 has 13 residues. The CDR3 reads CASSQLAAGELFF. The DNA of the CDR3 is TGTGCCAGCAGCCAATTAGCGGCCGGGGAGCTGTTTTTT.

This chain links TRBV6-6 with TRBJ1-5; maybe TRBD1 (6 bases). Trimming took 2 bases from V and 5 from J, leaving 13 bases between them. Looked up from germline, CDR1 is MNHNY and CDR2 is SVGAGI (reference sequence). This CDR3 is 15 amino acids long. This CDR3 is CASSYPGVNDQPQHF. The DNA for the CDR3 is TGTGCCAGCAGTTACCCAGGGGTTAACGATCAGCCCCAGCATTTT.

The chain combines TRBV7-8 with TRBJ2-2, with a weak D call TRBD1 (6 bases). The germline V and J ends were trimmed by 6 bases and 3 bases, with 11 bases remaining between them. The CDR3 covers 14 residues. The germline V gene has CDR1 SGHVS and CDR2 FQNEAQ. The CDR3 nucleotides read TGTGCCAGCAGTTTGCGGACAGACACCGGGGAGCTGTTTTTT. As protein: CASSLRTDTGELFF.

V usage is TRBV6-6 and J usage is TRBJ1-1, with TRBD1 as a possible D gene (6 bases). The CDR3 runs to 14 residues. The V end lost 0 bases, the J end lost 6 bases, and 11 bases lay between the germline ends. CDR1 is MNHNY and CDR2 is SVGAGI in the germline V gene (reference sequence). CDR3 coding DNA: TGTGCCAGCAGTTACTCCTCAGGGGCCGCTGAAGCTTTCTTT. This translates into CASSYSSGAAEAFF.

The genes are TRBV29-1 and TRBJ2-2; perhaps TRBD1 as D (5 bases). Trimming shortened V by 2 bases and J by 7 bases, and 11 bases separated the two germline ends. The CDR3 length is 13 residues. Germline V gene sequence: CDR1 SQVTM, CDR2 ANQGSEA. This chain's CDR3 is CSVEKGSNGELFF. CDR3 nucleotide sequence: TGCAGCGTTGAAAAGGGGTCGAACGGGGAGCTGTTTTTT.

This clone has more than one count but fewer than ten. The same CDR3 can be traced to other DNA sequences in this sample. The chain employs TRBV6-5 and TRBJ1-2; D unresolved. V lost 6 bases and J lost 5, with 10 bases in between. The germline CDR1 and CDR2 sequences are MNHEY and SVGAGI. CDR3 size: 12 residues. The DNA for the CDR3 is TGTGCCAGCAGCCGCGGGAGGTATGGCTACACCTTC. Amino acids: CASSRGRYGYTF.

The chain has TRBV9 and TRBJ1-1, with a tentative D call TRBD1 (6 bases). Germline loops: CDR1 SGDLS, CDR2 YYNGEE. V dropped 0 bases and J dropped 6 bases, with 9 bases sitting between them. The CDR3 consists of 13 residues. CDR3 DNA sequence: TGTGCCAGCAGCGTAGAAGCAGGGGCTGAAGCTTTCTTT. Translation gives CASSVEAGAEAFF.

Concerning this clone itself: Relative to the germline gene, one junction end is altered; a read error may explain this. The rearrangement uses TRBV5-5 and TRBJ1-4, with D possibly matching TRBD1 (6 bases). CDR1 and CDR2 (germline): SGHKS, YYEKEE (reference sequence). This CDR3 has 17 amino acids. The chain's CDR3 is CANSFRAVGQFNEKLFF. CDR3 DNA sequence: TGTGCCAACAGCTTTCGGGCCGTAGGACAGTTTAATGAAAAACTGTTTTTT. The complete variable domain, with remaining parts taken from reference TRBV5-5 and TRBJ1-4, reads DAGVTQSPTHLIKTRGQQVTLRCSPISGHKSVSWYQQVLGQGPQFIFQYYEKEERGRGNFPDRFSARQFPNYSSELNVNALLLGDSALYLCANSFRAVGQFNEKLFFGSGTQLSVL.

The chain joins TRBV6-4 to TRBJ2-1; 7 bases line up with TRBD1. CDR3 length: 13 amino acids. Germline-derived CDR1 and CDR2 are MRHNA and SNTAGT. With 6 bases clipped from V and 12 bases from J, the junction kept 11 bases outside the gene matches. The CDR3 loop is CASSPTGQATQFF. In nucleotides, the CDR3 is TGTGCCAGCAGCCCGACTGGACAGGCGACGCAGTTCTTC.

The chain has TRBV29-1 and TRBJ1-1; D might be TRBD1 (6 bases). The germline CDR1 and CDR2 sequences are SQVTM and ANQGSEA. Between the trimmed V and J ends, which lost 1 base and 1 base, there was a span of 13 bases. The CDR3 contains 15 residues. In nucleotides, the CDR3 is TGCAGCGTTGAAGTCAGGGGTCGGACGAACACTGAAGCTTTCTTT. This sequence encodes CSVEVRGRTNTEAFF.

This rearrangement joins TRBV7-2 to TRBJ1-2, with TRBD1 matching 7 bases. V was pared by 3 bases and J by 3 bases, with 1 base of the junction left unmatched. Germline V CDR1 and CDR2: SGHTA, FQGNSA. The length of the CDR3 is 13 residues. CDR3 nucleotides: TGTGCCAGCAGCTTTGACAGGGACTATGGCTACACCTTC. Its translation: CASSFDRDYGYTF.

The rearrangement links TRBV2 to TRBJ1-5, with D possibly TRBD1 on 6 matching bases. In germline, CDR1 is SNHLY, CDR2 FYNNEI. With 5 bases removed from V and 3 bases from J, the gap between germline ends came to 11 bases. This CDR3 contains 14 residues. DNA for the CDR3: TGTGCCAGCAGTTTGGACAGCTTCAATCAGCCCCAGCATTTT. This translates into CASSLDSFNQPQHF.

This clone appeared a few times. The chain carries TRBV29-1 and TRBJ1-1, with D possibly matching TRBD1 (5 bases). This CDR3 contains 11 residues. Trimming cost V 8 bases and J 6 bases, with 13 bases left between them. CDR1 and CDR2 (germline): SQVTM, ANQGSEA. The CDR3 here is CSFNRWSEAFF. DNA for the CDR3: TGCAGCTTCAACAGGTGGTCTGAAGCTTTCTTT.

The gene calls are TRBV19 and TRBJ2-5, with 7 bases that match TRBD1. The junction had 7 bases not matched to a gene; V was cut back by 2 bases and J by 4 bases. CDR3 size: 15 residues. The V gene's germline CDR1 is LNHDA and CDR2 SQIVND (reference sequence). The CDR3 region is CASSIIRDSRETQYF. CDR3 in DNA: TGTGCCAGTAGTATAATCCGGGACAGCAGAGAGACCCAGTACTTC.